This TCR beta chain is from a study of blood T cell repertoires in COVID-19. Study in general: Sources were T cells, B-cell-depleted T cells, or PBMCs; the material itself was cDNA or gDNA.

Germline V CDR1 and CDR2: SQVTM, ANQGSEA. V lost 1 base and J lost 2, with 8 bases in between. This CDR3 region has 13 residues. Assay: immunoSEQ multiplex PCR; the TCRdb copy retains only in-frame clones and omits some. The table has about 400,000 clones, more than 75% seen once. Sequencing was carried out using PBMCs or T cells enriched from blood (not recorded which). The sequence derives from a woman under 40 who had recovered from COVID-19. The chain links TRBV29-1 to TRBJ1-1; a weak D match, TRBD1 (5 bases). CDR3 coding DNA: TGCAGCGTTGAAGGGACACGAAACACTGAAGCTTTCTTT. Translated, it gives CSVEGTRNTEAFF.